These T cell receptor beta chains were read from a single sample in a study of blood T cell repertoires in COVID-19. The method was immunoSEQ multiplex PCR; TCRdb's version includes in-frame clones alone and lacks a portion of them. The sample holds roughly 140,000 clones, about four fifths seen once. The sequenced sample was peripheral blood. The receptors here all came from a human donor in a cohort sampled during active COVID-19. The CDR3 runs from the conserved cysteine through the conserved F or W.

CDR3	V	J
CASSSAGLMNTEAFF	TRBV6-2/TRBV6-3	TRBJ1-1
CASRKQGADEQYF	TRBV6-5	TRBJ2-7
CSVVWSSGNTIYF	TRBV29-1	TRBJ1-3
CASSPRQNYEQYF	TRBV18	TRBJ2-7
CATSDRGQTYGYTF	TRBV24-1	TRBJ1-2
CASSLVPEDQPQHF	TRBV5-1	TRBJ1-5
CATSRKRQTGSSTDTQYF	TRBV15	TRBJ2-3
CASSPGWETNEKLFF	TRBV5-5	TRBJ1-4
CASSVQGALEYNEQFF	TRBV5-1	TRBJ2-1
CASSIRGMSNQPQHF	TRBV19	TRBJ1-5
CASSQDGGVVFF	TRBV4-3	TRBJ2-1
CASSLYRGQDEKLFF	TRBV27	TRBJ1-4
CASSLGGGYGYTF	TRBV7-2	TRBJ1-2
CASSRREGLAGINEQFF	TRBV5-6	TRBJ2-1
CASSEGGEAVDYGYTF	TRBV25-1	TRBJ1-2
CASTAGTGLAHTGELFF	TRBV5-1	TRBJ2-2
CASSQEALNYGYTF	TRBV4-1	TRBJ1-2
CASSLEPGSSYNEQFF	TRBV5-1	TRBJ2-1
CASRQGSQPQHF	TRBV28	TRBJ1-5
CASSSDGGGNSPLHF	TRBV5-1	TRBJ1-6
CASSPRTVTYEQYF	TRBV3-1/TRBV3-2	TRBJ2-7
CASSSRTSGGDNTGELFF	TRBV7-9	TRBJ2-2
CASSLDRVLFHHNSPLHF	TRBV7-4	TRBJ1-6
CASSGVAGRGETQYF	TRBV2	TRBJ2-5
CASRPGLAYIGELFF	TRBV7-2	TRBJ2-2
CASSLVTGQNRRF	TRBV5-4	TRBJ1-1
CASSSGGQGARETQYF	TRBV6-2/TRBV6-3	TRBJ2-5
CASSFGLAGAYNEQFF	TRBV7-2	TRBJ2-1
CASSPTGGSGGLDTQYF	TRBV7-6	TRBJ2-3
CASSILGGANEKLFF	TRBV19	TRBJ1-4
CASSRTTSGGAYEQYF	TRBV7-9	TRBJ2-7
CASRRRDRGHQF	TRBV28	TRBJ1-1
CASSLGQGSYEQYF	TRBV28	TRBJ2-7
CASSLIAGGQETQYF	TRBV7-6	TRBJ2-5
CASSIQGARWTGELFF	TRBV19	TRBJ2-2
CASSLSWTGIRTQYF	TRBV11-2	TRBJ2-5
CAISDRATGSVYEQYF	TRBV10-3	TRBJ2-7
CASSSGLAGGGQGTQYF	TRBV7-2	TRBJ2-3
CASSLGGRGSPLHF	TRBV7-3	TRBJ1-6
CASSLGGLLRSEAFF	TRBV28	TRBJ1-1
CASSIRRNTEAFF	TRBV7-2	TRBJ1-1
CASSQDPGTSGGANTGELFF	TRBV4-2	TRBJ2-2
CASSITQTNEQFF	TRBV19	TRBJ2-1
CATSRDGAFRGTGELFF	TRBV15	TRBJ2-2
CATSRGPGSDYEQYF	TRBV15	TRBJ2-7
CASSPLRTTNEKLFF	TRBV6-5	TRBJ1-4
CASSIAGTKAYEKLFF	TRBV19	TRBJ1-4
CASSWDRGRANTEAFF	TRBV27	TRBJ1-1
CASSQDRGTEQYF	TRBV4-3	TRBJ2-7
CASSKSSGQPYNEQFF	TRBV9	TRBJ2-1